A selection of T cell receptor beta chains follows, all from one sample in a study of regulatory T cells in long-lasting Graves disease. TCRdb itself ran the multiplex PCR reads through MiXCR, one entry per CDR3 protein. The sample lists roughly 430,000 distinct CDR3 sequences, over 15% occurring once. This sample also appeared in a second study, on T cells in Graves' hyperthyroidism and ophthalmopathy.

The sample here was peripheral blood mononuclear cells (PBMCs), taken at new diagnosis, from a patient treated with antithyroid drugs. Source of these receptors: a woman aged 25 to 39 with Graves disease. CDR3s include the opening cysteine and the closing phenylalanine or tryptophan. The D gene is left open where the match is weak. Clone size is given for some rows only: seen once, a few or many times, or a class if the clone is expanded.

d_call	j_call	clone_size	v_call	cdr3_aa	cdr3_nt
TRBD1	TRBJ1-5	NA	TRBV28	CASSTNTGGADQPQHF	TGTGCCAGCAGTACCAATACAGGGGGCGCCGATCAGCCCCAGCATTTT
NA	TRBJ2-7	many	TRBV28	CASKEGSYEQYF	TGTGCCAGCAAGGAAGGGAGTTACGAGCAGTACTTC
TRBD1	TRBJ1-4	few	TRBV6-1	CASRGGTTNEKLFF	TGTGCCAGCAGAGGGGGCACAACTAATGAAAAACTGTTTTTT
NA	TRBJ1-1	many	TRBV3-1	CASSQDGVGNTEAFF	TGTGCCAGCAGCCAAGATGGGGTGGGGAACACTGAAGCTTTCTTT
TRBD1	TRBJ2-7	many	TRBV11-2	CASSIGTVPYEQYF	TGTGCCAGCAGCATCGGGACAGTTCCCTACGAGCAGTACTTC
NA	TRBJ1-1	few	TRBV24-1	CATSEPVGEAFF	TGTGCCACCAGTGAACCGGTAGGTGAAGCTTTCTTT
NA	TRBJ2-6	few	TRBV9	CASSGGTYSRFSSGANVLTF	TGTGCCAGCAGCGGAGGGACTTACTCCCGCTTCAGCTCTGGGGCCAACGTCCTGACTTTC
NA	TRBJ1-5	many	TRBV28	CASSPSRPQHF	TGTGCCAGCAGTCCTAGCCGGCCCCAGCATTTT
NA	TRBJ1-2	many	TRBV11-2	CASSLVPGDGYTF	TGTGCCAGCAGCTTAGTGCCTGGGGATGGCTACACCTTC
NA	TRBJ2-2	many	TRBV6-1	CASSAYRRSGTGELFF	TGTGCCAGCAGTGCGTACCGACGGTCGGGAACCGGGGAGCTGTTTTTT
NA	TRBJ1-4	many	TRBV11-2	CASSLTPRAGANEKLFF	TGTGCCAGCAGCTTAACGCCTCGAGCCGGGGCTAATGAAAAACTGTTTTTT
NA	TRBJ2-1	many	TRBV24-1	CATSDSLWQGKPDEQFF	TGTGCCACCAGTGATTCCCTTTGGCAGGGAAAACCGGATGAGCAGTTCTTC
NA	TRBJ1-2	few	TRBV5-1	CASSSGSNYGYTF	TGCGCCAGCAGCTCCGGGTCCAACTATGGCTACACCTTC
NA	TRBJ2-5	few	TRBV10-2	CATTSDPEEETQYF	TGCGCCACCACGTCGGACCCGGAGGAAGAGACCCAGTACTTC
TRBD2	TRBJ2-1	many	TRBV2	CASSAPRTSGRSVFF	TGTGCCAGCAGTGCCCCGCGGACTAGCGGGAGGAGTGTGTTCTTC
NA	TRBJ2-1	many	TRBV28	CASSRASRRQFF	TGTGCCAGCAGCAGGGCTAGCCGGAGGCAGTTCTTC
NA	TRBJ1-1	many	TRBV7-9	CASSAKGDTEAFF	TGTGCCAGCAGCGCTAAAGGGGACACTGAAGCTTTCTTT
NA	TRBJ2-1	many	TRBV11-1	CASSLLRGRGPYNEQFF	TGTGCCAGCAGCTTATTGAGAGGTAGGGGACCCTACAATGAGCAGTTCTTC
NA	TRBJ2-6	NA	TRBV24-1	CATSDLTGDGANVLTF	TGTGCCACCAGTGACTTGACAGGTGATGGGGCCAACGTCCTGACTTTC
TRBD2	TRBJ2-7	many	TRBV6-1	CASSLTSGGLVQYF	TGTGCCAGCAGCCTGACTAGCGGGGGTCTGGTACAGTACTTC
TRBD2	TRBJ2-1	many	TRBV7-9	CASSHGTSGRPRRSEQFF	TGTGCCAGCAGCCACGGGACTAGCGGGAGGCCCCGTCGCTCCGAGCAGTTCTTC
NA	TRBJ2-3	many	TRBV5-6	CASSLGGDPTDTQYF	TGTGCCAGCAGCTTGGGGGGTGATCCCACAGATACGCAGTATTTT
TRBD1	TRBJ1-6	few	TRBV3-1	CASSLLQGEGSPLHF	TGTGCCAGCAGCCTCCTACAGGGGGAGGGCTCACCCCTCCACTTT
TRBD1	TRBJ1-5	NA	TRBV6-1	CASSEAGTEIYSNQPQHF	TGTGCCAGCAGTGAAGCGGGGACAGAGATTTATAGCAATCAGCCCCAGCATTTT
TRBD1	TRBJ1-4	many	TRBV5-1	CASSPGTGVGEKLFF	TGCGCCAGCAGCCCCGGGACAGGGGTTGGTGAAAAACTGTTTTTT
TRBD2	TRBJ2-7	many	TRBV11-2	CASSLDQAGDEYF	TGTGCCAGCAGCTTAGATCAAGCGGGAGACGAGTACTTC
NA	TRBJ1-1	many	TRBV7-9	CASGEVVRNTEAFF	TGTGCCAGTGGGGAGGTGGTAAGGAACACTGAAGCTTTCTTT
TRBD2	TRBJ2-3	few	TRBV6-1	CASSYSRAGDQDTQYF	TGTGCCAGTTCTTACTCTCGGGCGGGAGACCAAGATACGCAGTATTTT
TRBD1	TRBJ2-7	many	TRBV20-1	CSAENPGQGEGEQYF	TGCAGTGCTGAGAATCCGGGACAGGGGGAAGGCGAGCAGTACTTC
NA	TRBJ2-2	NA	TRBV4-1	CASSQVRTTAGELFF	TGCGCCAGCAGCCAGGTGAGGACTACGGCCGGGGAGCTGTTTTTT
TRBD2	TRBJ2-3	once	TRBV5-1	CASSTGTSGSRRTDTQYF	TGCGCCAGCAGCACCGGGACTAGCGGGAGTCGGAGAACAGATACGCAGTATTTT
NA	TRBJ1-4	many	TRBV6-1	CASSEDRVWEKLFF	TGTGCCAGCAGTGAAGACAGGGTATGGGAAAAACTGTTTTTT
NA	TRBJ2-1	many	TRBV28	CASSPPTEYNEQFF	TGTGCCAGCAGCCCCCCGACAGAGTACAATGAGCAGTTCTTC
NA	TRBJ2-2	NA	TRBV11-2	CASSFDRTGELFF	TGTGCCAGCAGCTTCGACAGGACCGGGGAGCTGTTTTTT